What follows are 20 T cell receptor beta chains derived from one specimen sequenced in a study of T cell repertoires in ileal Crohn's disease (dated by TCRdb to the late 2010s). The library was prepared using the immunoSEQ multiplex PCR assay. TCRdb stores this immuneACCESS table with in-frame sequences only. Part of the clones is absent; in the studies checked, under half of the shortfall reflects unresolved V genes, and no reason is known for the rest. Recorded for this sample are several thousand clones; roughly 90% of them occurred a single time. The leading ten clones occupy about 5% of the sample. Sequenced material: ileal tissue. The receptors were sampled from an adult with Crohn's disease.

About this clone itself: This same CDR3 is encoded by further DNA sequences in the sample. The rearrangement links TRBV5-1 to TRBJ1-3, with D tentatively TRBD1 (5 bases). CDR1 SGHRS and CDR2 YFSETQ come from the germline V gene. The CDR3 runs to 16 residues. V lost 0 bases, J lost 0 bases, and 10 bases lay in between. CDR3 sequence: CASSLARAGSGNTIYF. In DNA form, the CDR3 reads TGCGCCAGCAGCTTGGCCAGGGCGGGCTCTGGAAACACCATATATTTT.

This clone was seen a single time. The chain has TRBV10-3 and TRBJ2-2; TRBD2 matches at 15 bases. This CDR3 has 18 residues. Germline assignment: CDR1 ENHRY and CDR2 SYGVKD. V shed 0 bases, J shed 5 bases, and the junction held 4 bases outside the gene matches. The CDR3 nucleotides read TGTGCCATCAGTGAGTCAGCGGGACTAGCGGGAGGTACCGGGGAGCTGTTTTTT. This encodes CAISESAGLAGGTGELFF.

The rearrangement joins TRBV9 to TRBJ2-2, with no clear D. CDR1 is SGDLS and CDR2 is YYNGEE in the germline V gene. CDR3 length: 13 amino acids. V lost 0 bases, J lost 4 bases, and 4 bases lay in between. This CDR3 reads CASSVGGTGELFF. The CDR3 DNA follows: TGTGCCAGCAGCGTAGGGGGCACCGGGGAGCTGTTTTTT. Based on the CDR3 plus reference TRBV9 and TRBJ2-2, the full variable domain is DSGVTQTPKHLITATGQRVTLRCSPRSGDLSVYWYQQSLDQGLQFLIQYYNGEERAKGNILERFSAQQFPDLHSELNLSSLELGDSALYFCASSVGGTGELFFGEGSRLTVL.

This chain links TRBV5-1 with TRBJ2-2; 10 positions agree with TRBD2. Germline CDR1 SGHRS, CDR2 YFSETQ. The V segment lost 2 bases and the J segment 5 bases; nucleotides outside the gene matches: 3. The CDR3 length is 15 residues. The CDR3 spells CASSLLAGSTGELFF. In DNA, the CDR3 is TGCGCCAGCAGCTTACTAGCGGGGAGTACCGGGGAGCTGTTTTTT. The variable domain in full, with the rest retrieved from reference TRBV5-1 and TRBJ2-2, is KAGVTQTPRYLIKTRGQQVTLSCSPISGHRSVSWYQQTPGQGLQFLFEYFSETQRNKGNFPGRFSGRQFSNSRSEMNVSTLELGDSALYLCASSLLAGSTGELFFGEGSRLTVL.

The count of this clone is one. The V and J genes are TRBV6-1 and TRBJ2-3, with no clear D. Trimming cost V 4 bases and J 2 bases, with 10 bases left between them. Germline V lookup: CDR1 MNHNS, CDR2 SASEGT. The CDR3 length is 14 residues. For the CDR3, the DNA is TGTGCCAGCAGTGTGCTCTACAACACAGATACGCAGTATTTT. Its translation is CASSVLYNTDTQYF.

The J gene is TRBJ2-7, the V gene TRBV28; a weak D match, TRBD1 (6 bases). CDR1 and CDR2 (germline): MDHEN, SYDVKM. This CDR3 has 13 residues. Trimming pared 3 bases from V and 7 bases from J, leaving 13 bases between. DNA of the CDR3: TGTGCCAGCAGTTTCCTAGGGACAAATGAGCAGTACTTC. It translates to CASSFLGTNEQYF.

The chain combines TRBV5-1 with TRBJ1-1, with unresolved D. The germline V gene has CDR1 SGHRS and CDR2 YFSETQ. Trimming cost V 1 base and J 7 bases, with 17 bases left between them. There are 15 residues in the CDR3. The CDR3 DNA is TGCGCCAGCAGCTTGCAAGGGCCCCCGGGGAATGAAGCTTTCTTT. This codes for CASSLQGPPGNEAFF.

V usage is TRBV28 and J usage is TRBJ1-1; maybe TRBD1 (5 bases). The V end was cut by 7 bases, the J end by 3 bases, with 12 bases between. The length of the CDR3 is 13 residues. Germline lookup yields CDR1 MDHEN and CDR2 SYDVKM. CDR3 sequence reads: CASNRGRDTEAFF. Here the CDR3 DNA reads TGTGCCAGCAATCGGGGACGAGACACTGAAGCTTTCTTT.

V is TRBV27 and J is TRBJ2-7; D is unclear. The CDR3 sequence is 15 residues long. V was trimmed by 1 base and J by 6 bases, leaving 16 bases between them. Germline CDR1 MNHEY, CDR2 SMNVEV (reference sequence). The CDR3 DNA reads TGTGCCAGCAGTTTATATCCCGATTCGCGAAGCGAGCAGTACTTC. Protein product: CASSLYPDSRSEQYF.

The chain combines TRBV6-1 with TRBJ1-2; 8 bases are shared with TRBD1. CDR3 length equals 17 residues. Germline loops: CDR1 MNHNS, CDR2 SASEGT. The V segment lost 2 bases and the J segment 6 bases; nucleotides outside the gene matches: 14. CDR3 region: CASSERGFGGRGHGYTF. The CDR3 bases are TGTGCCAGCAGTGAAAGAGGGTTCGGGGGCAGGGGGCATGGCTACACCTTC.

The chain uses TRBV5-1 and TRBJ1-1; 8 nucleotides line up with TRBD1. Germline CDR1 SGHRS, CDR2 YFSETQ. V gave up 3 bases and J gave up 3 bases; unmatched junction bases: 10. The length of the CDR3 is 16 residues. The CDR3 loop is CASSSGPGQADTEAFF. CDR3 in DNA: TGCGCCAGCAGCTCAGGTCCGGGACAGGCGGACACTGAAGCTTTCTTT.

The chain carries TRBV9 and TRBJ2-7, with D perhaps matching TRBD2 (6 bases). Trimming cost V 0 bases and J 0 bases, with 10 bases left between them. The CDR3 spans 15 residues. Germline V lookup: CDR1 SGDLS, CDR2 YYNGEE. CDR3 loop: CASSVGAGSSYEQYF. The CDR3 DNA reads as TGTGCCAGCAGCGTAGGGGCGGGATCCTCCTACGAGCAGTACTTC.

This chain links TRBV7-2 with TRBJ2-1; D unclear. This CDR3 spans 15 amino acids. CDR1 is SGHTA and CDR2 is FQGNSA in the germline V gene. V gave up 4 bases and J gave up 0 bases, with 10 bases separating them. This CDR3 reads CASSSYIGSYNEQFF. The CDR3 coding sequence is TGTGCCAGCAGCTCCTACATAGGCTCCTACAATGAGCAGTTCTTC.

The chain joins TRBV6-1 to TRBJ2-7; 12 positions match TRBD1. The J segment lost 5 bases and the V segment lost 1 base, leaving 6 bases of the junction unmatched. The length of the CDR3 is 16 residues. Germline loops: CDR1 MNHNS, CDR2 SASEGT. The CDR3 region is CASSEGAGTGGHEQYF. CDR3 coding DNA: TGTGCCAGCAGTGAAGGGGCCGGGACAGGGGGCCACGAGCAGTACTTC.

The chain joins TRBV28 to TRBJ2-7; D is uncertain. Trimming shortened V by 2 bases and J by 3 bases, and 11 bases separated the two germline ends. In germline, CDR1 is MDHEN, CDR2 SYDVKM. The CDR3 totals 14 residues. The CDR3 region is CASSLLKTRYEQYF. The CDR3 DNA reads as TGTGCCAGCAGTTTACTCAAAACCCGCTACGAGCAGTACTTC.

The chain has TRBV7-6 and TRBJ1-4; perhaps TRBD1 as D (6 bases). The CDR3 is 15 amino acids. Germline V gene data show CDR1 as SGHVS and CDR2 as FNYEAQ. V lost 5 bases to trimming and J lost 8 bases, with 18 bases between them. The CDR3 reads CASSLAGGGREKLFF. CDR3 sequence (DNA): TGTGCCAGCAGCCTTGCCGGAGGGGGTCGGGAAAAACTGTTTTTT.

Regarding this clone: Germline is not matched at one junction end, which may reflect a read error. This chain connects TRBV5-1 to TRBJ2-2; 7 positions match TRBD2. Germline CDR1 SGHRS, CDR2 YFSETQ. The CDR3 has 15 amino acids. In DNA form, the CDR3 reads TGCGCCAGCAGAGGAGCGGGACGGAACATCGGGGAGCTGTTTTTT. Translated, it gives CASRGAGRNIGELFF.

This CDR3 is CASSSQDYNSPLHF. The CDR3 nucleotides are TGTGCCAGCAGCTCGCAGGATTATAATTCACCCCTCCACTTT. The chain couples TRBV5-4 to TRBJ1-6; D uncertain. The CDR3 contains 14 residues. Germline CDR1 SGHNT, CDR2 YYREEE (reference sequence). V shed 3 bases and J shed 4 bases, with 8 bases lying between them. The full variable domain, with the rest looked up from reference TRBV5-4 and TRBJ1-6, is ETGVTQSPTHLIKTRGQQVTLRCSSQSGHNTVSWYQQALGQGPQFIFQYYREEENGRGNFPPRFSGLQFPNYSSELNVNALELDDSALYLCASSSQDYNSPLHFGNGTRLTVT.

CDR3 in DNA: TGTGCCAGCTCAGGGACATTCCAAGAGACCCAGTACTTC. This translates into CASSGTFQETQYF. The V call is TRBV18, the J call TRBJ2-5; D might be TRBD1 (6 bases). Germline assignment: CDR1 KGHSH and CDR2 LQKENI. Trimming removed 5 bases at V and 1 base at J, with 8 bases between. The length of the CDR3 is 13 residues.

The rearrangement links TRBV5-5 to TRBJ2-5, with 13 bases fitting TRBD2. The germline V gene has CDR1 SGHKS and CDR2 YYEKEE (reference sequence). This CDR3 region has 15 residues. The trim removed 4 bases at V and 5 bases at J, leaving 5 bases unmatched. CDR3 nucleotides: TGTGCCAGCAGCGAACTAGCGGGGGGGCCTGAGACCCAGTACTTC. This translates into CASSELAGGPETQYF. Combining the CDR3 with reference TRBV5-5 and TRBJ2-5 gives the whole variable domain DAGVTQSPTHLIKTRGQQVTLRCSPISGHKSVSWYQQVLGQGPQFIFQYYEKEERGRGNFPDRFSARQFPNYSSELNVNALLLGDSALYLCASSELAGGPETQYFGPGTRLLVL.